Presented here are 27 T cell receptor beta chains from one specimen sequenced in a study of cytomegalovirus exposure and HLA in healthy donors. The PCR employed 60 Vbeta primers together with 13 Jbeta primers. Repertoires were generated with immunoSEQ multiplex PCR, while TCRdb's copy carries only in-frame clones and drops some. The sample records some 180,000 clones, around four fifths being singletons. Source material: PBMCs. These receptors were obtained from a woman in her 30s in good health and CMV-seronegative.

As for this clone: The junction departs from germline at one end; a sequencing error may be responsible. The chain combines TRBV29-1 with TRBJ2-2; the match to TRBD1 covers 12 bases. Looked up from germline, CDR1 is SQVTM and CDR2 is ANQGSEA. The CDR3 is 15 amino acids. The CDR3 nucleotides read TGCAGCGTTCTACCGGGACAGGGGGCCACCCGGGAGCTGTTTTTT. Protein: CSVLPGQGATRELFF.

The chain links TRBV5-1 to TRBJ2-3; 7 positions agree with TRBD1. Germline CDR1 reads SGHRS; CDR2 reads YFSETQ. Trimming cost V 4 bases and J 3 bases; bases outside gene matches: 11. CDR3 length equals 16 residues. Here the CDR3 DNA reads TGCGCCAGCAGCCTCGTCGCAGGGGGTTGGACAGATACGCAGTATTTT. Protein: CASSLVAGGWTDTQYF.

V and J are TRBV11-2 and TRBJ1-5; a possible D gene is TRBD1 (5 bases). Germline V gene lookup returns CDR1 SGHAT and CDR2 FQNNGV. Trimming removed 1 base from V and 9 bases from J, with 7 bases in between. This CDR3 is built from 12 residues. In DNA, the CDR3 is TGTGCCAGCAGCTTAGTCGGGGGGCCCCAGCATTTT. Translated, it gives CASSLVGGPQHF.

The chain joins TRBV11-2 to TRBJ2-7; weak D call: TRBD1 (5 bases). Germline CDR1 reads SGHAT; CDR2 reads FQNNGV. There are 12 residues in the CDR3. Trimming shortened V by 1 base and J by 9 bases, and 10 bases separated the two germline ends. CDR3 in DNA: TGTGCCAGCAGCTTAGTTCAGGGTCGGCAGTACTTC. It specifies CASSLVQGRQYF.

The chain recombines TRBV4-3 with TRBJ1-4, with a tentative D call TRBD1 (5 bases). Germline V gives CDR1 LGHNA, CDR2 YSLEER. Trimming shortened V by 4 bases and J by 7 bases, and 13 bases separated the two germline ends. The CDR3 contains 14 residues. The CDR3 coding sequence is TGCGCCAGCAGCCCCGTGGGGCGCGGTGAAAAACTGTTTTTT. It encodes CASSPVGRGEKLFF.

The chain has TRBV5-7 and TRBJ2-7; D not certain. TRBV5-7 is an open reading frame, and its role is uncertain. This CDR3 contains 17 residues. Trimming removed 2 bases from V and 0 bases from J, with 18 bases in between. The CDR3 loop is CASSFLRQNSFSYEQYF. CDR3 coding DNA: TGTGCCAGCAGCTTTCTGAGACAAAATTCATTCTCCTACGAGCAGTACTTC.

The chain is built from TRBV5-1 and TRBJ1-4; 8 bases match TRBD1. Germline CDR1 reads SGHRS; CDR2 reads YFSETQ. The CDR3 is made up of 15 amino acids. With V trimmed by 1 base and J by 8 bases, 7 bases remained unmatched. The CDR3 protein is CASSLSTGVNEKLFF. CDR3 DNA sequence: TGCGCCAGCAGCTTGTCGACAGGGGTTAACGAAAAACTGTTTTTT.

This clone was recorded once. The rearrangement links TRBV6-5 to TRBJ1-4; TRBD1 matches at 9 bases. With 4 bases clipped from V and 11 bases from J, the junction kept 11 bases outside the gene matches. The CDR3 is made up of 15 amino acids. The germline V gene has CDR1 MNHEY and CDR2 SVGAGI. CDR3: CASSSGGQGGVKLFF. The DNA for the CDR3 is TGTGCCAGCAGTTCCGGGGGACAGGGCGGAGTGAAACTGTTTTTT.

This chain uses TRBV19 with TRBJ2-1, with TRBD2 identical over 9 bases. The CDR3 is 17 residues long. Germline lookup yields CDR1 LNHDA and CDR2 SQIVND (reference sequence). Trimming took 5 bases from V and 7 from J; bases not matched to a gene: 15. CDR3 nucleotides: TGTGCCAGTAGTCGAAACCCCGCGGGGGGGCGAGGGAATGAGCAGTTCTTC. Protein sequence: CASSRNPAGGRGNEQFF.

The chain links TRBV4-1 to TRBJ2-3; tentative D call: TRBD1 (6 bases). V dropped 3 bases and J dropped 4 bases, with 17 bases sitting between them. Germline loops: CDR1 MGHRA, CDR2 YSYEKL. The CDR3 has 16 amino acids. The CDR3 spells CASSHPSGGTADTQYF. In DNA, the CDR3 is TGCGCCAGCAGCCACCCTAGTGGGGGCACGGCAGATACGCAGTATTTT.

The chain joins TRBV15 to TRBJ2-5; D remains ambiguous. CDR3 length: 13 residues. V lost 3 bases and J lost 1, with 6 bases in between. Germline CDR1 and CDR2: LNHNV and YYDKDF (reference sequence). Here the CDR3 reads CATSSPIQETQYF. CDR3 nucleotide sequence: TGTGCCACCAGCAGTCCCATCCAAGAGACCCAGTACTTC.

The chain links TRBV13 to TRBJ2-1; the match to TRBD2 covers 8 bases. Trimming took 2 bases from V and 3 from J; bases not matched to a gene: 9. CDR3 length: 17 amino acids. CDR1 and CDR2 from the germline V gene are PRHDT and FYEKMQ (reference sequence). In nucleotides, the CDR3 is TGTGCCAGCAGCTTATCACAGTCGGCGGGGGGCTACAATGAGCAGTTCTTC. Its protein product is CASSLSQSAGGYNEQFF. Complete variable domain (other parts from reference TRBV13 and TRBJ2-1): AAGVIQSPRHLIKEKRETATLKCYPIPRHDTVYWYQQGPGQDPQFLISFYEKMQSDKGSIPDRFSAQQFSDYHSELNMSSLELGDSALYFCASSLSQSAGGYNEQFFGPGTRLTVL.

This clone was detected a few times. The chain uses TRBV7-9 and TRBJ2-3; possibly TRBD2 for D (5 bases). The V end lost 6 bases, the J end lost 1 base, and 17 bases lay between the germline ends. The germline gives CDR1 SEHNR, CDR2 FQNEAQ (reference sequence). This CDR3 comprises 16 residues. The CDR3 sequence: CASRPRRGVGTDTQYF. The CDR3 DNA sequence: TGTGCCAGCAGACCCCGACGGGGTGTAGGCACAGATACGCAGTATTTT. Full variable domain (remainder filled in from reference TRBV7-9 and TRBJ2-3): DTGVSQNPRHKITKRGQNVTFRCDPISEHNRLYWYRQTLGQGPEFLTYFQNEAQLEKSRLLSDRFSAERPKGSFSTLEIQRTEQGDSAMYLCASRPRRGVGTDTQYFGPGTRLTVL.

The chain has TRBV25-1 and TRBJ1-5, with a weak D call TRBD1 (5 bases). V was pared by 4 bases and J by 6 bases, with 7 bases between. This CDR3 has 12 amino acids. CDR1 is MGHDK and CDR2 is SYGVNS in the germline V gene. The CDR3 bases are TGTGCCAGCAGTGGGGGCGGTCAGCCCCAGCATTTT. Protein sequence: CASSGGGQPQHF.

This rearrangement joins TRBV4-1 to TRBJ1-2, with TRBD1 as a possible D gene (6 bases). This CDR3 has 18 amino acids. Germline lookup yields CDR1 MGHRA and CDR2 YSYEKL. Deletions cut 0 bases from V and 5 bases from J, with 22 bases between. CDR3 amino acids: CASSQDPQGSGKEYGYTF. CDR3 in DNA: TGCGCCAGCAGCCAAGATCCGCAGGGGTCGGGGAAGGAGTATGGCTACACCTTC.

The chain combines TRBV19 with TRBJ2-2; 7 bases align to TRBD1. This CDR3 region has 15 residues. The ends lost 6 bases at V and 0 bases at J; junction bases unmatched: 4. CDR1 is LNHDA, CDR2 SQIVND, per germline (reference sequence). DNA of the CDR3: TGTGCCAGTAGCCCCGACAGGGCGAACACCGGGGAGCTGTTTTTT. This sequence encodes CASSPDRANTGELFF. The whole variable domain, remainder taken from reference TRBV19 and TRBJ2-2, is DGGITQSPKYLFRKEGQNVTLSCEQNLNHDAMYWYRQDPGQGLRLIYYSQIVNDFQKGDIAEGYSVSREKKESFPLTVTSAQKNPTAFYLCASSPDRANTGELFFGEGSRLTVL.

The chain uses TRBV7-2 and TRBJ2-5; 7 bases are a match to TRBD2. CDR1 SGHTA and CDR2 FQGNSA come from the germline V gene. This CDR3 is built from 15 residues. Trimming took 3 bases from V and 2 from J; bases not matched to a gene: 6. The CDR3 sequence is CASSLGGILQETQYF. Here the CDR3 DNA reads TGTGCCAGCAGCTTGGGGGGGATCTTGCAAGAGACCCAGTACTTC.

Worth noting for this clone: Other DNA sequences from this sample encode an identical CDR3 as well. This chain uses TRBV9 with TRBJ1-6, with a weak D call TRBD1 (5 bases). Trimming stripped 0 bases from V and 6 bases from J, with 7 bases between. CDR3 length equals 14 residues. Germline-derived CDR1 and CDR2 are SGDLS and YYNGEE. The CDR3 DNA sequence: TGTGCCAGCAGCGTAGGACAGATTAATTCACCCCTCCACTTT. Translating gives CASSVGQINSPLHF.

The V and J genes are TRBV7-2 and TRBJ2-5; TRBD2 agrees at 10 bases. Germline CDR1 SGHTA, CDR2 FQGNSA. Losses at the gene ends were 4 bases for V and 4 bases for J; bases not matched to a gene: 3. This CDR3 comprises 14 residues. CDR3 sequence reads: CASSSGTSAETQYF. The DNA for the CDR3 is TGTGCCAGCAGCTCCGGGACTAGCGCAGAGACCCAGTACTTC.

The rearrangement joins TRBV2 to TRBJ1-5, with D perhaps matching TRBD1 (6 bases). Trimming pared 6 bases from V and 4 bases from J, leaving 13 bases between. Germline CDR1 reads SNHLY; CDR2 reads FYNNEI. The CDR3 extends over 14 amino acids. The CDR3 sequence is CASRTGQGNQPQHF. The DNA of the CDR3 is TGTGCCAGCAGGACAGGTCAAGGAAATCAGCCCCAGCATTTT.

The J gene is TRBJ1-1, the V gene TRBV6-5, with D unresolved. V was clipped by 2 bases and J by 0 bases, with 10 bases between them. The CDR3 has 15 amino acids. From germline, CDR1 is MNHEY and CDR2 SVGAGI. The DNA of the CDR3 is TGTGCCAGCAGTTACAACAGTGCTATGAACACTGAAGCTTTCTTT. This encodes CASSYNSAMNTEAFF.

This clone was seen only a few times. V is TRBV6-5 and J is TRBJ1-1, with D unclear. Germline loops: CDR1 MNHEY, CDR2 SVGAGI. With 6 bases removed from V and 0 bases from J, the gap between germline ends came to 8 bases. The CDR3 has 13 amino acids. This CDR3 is CASRADMNTEAFF. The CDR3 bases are TGTGCCAGCAGGGCCGACATGAACACTGAAGCTTTCTTT.

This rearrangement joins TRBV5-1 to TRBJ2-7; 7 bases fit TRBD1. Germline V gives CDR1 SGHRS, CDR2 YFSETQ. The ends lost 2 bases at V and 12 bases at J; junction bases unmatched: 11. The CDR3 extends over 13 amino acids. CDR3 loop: CASSFGDRKLRYF. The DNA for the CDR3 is TGCGCCAGCAGCTTTGGGGACAGAAAGCTGCGGTACTTC.

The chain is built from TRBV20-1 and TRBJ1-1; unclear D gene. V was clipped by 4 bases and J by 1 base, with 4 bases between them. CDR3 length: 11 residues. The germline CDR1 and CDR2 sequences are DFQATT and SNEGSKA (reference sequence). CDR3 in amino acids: CSANKNTEAFF. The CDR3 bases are TGCAGTGCTAACAAGAACACTGAAGCTTTCTTT.

The CDR3: CASSRGVNNEQFF. The DNA for the CDR3 is TGTGCCAGCAGTCGGGGGGTCAACAATGAGCAGTTCTTC. V usage is TRBV4-2 and J usage is TRBJ2-1, with TRBD2 matching over 7 bases. The CDR3 has 13 amino acids. Germline CDR1 and CDR2: LGHNA and YNFKEQ. The trim removed 6 bases at V and 5 bases at J, leaving 4 bases unmatched.

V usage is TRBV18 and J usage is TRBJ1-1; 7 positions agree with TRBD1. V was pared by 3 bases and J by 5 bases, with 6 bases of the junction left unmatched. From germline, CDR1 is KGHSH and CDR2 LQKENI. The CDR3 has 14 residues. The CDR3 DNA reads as TGTGCCAGCTCACCGACAGGGTCGGAGACTGAAGCTTTCTTT. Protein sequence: CASSPTGSETEAFF.

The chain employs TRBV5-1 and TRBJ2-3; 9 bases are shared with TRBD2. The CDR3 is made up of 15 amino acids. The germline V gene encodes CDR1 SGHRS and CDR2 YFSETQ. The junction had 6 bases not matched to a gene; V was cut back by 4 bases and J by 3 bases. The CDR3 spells CASSQGLARTDTQYF. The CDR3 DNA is TGCGCCAGCAGCCAAGGACTAGCGCGAACAGATACGCAGTATTTT.